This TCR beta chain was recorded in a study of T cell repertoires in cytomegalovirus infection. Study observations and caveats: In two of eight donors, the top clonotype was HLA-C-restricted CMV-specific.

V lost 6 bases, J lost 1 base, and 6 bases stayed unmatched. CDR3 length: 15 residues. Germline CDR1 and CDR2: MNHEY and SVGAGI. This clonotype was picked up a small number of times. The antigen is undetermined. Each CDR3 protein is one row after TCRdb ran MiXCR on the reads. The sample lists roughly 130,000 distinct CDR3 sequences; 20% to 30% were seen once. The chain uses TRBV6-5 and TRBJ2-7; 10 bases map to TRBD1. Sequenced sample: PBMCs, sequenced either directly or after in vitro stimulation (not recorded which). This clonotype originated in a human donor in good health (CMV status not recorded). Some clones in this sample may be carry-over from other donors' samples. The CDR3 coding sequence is TGTGCCAGCAGCACCCGGGACAGGGGTTCCTACGAGCAGTACTTC. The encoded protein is CASSTRDRGSYEQYF.